This T cell receptor beta chain emerged from a study of T cell responses to AZD1222 COVID-19 vaccine. A note on this clone: Its antigen is not known.

With 5 bases clipped from V and 6 bases from J, the junction kept 6 bases outside the gene matches. The CDR3 has 14 residues. Germline V gene lookup returns CDR1 SEHNR and CDR2 FQNEAQ (reference sequence). Whole-study results and caveats: Clonal diversity was possibly underestimated; the donors were predominantly white British and more often female. As reported, nearly half of all spike-specific TCRs target variant regions that are unmutated. Dominant at 160-218 and 743-854, vaccine-associated CD4 TCRs also spanned spike. Sampled repertoires all dated from after the peak T cell response.

Assay used: immunoSEQ multiplex PCR; TCRdb lists only in-frame clones, some missing. The repertoire holds around 110,000 clones, with 80% to 95% as singletons. The receptor was isolated from an adult who received the AZD1222 COVID-19 vaccine. The sequences come from peripheral blood, collected 28 days after the second AZD1222 dose. This rearrangement joins TRBV7-9 to TRBJ2-2; TRBD2 agrees at 7 bases. In DNA form, the CDR3 reads TGTGCCAGCAGCCACGCGGCGGGGGCCGGGGAGCTGTTTTTT. This codes for CASSHAAGAGELFF.